This T cell receptor (beta chain) was observed in a study of Graves' ophthalmopathy and Graves' hyperthyroidism. In the study overall: Stable hyperthyroid donors showed no ophthalmopathy during 18 months follow-up.

Germline lookup yields CDR1 MNHEY and CDR2 SVGEGT. The CDR3 covers 15 residues. After removal of 7 bases from V and 0 bases from J, the junction contained 8 bases not matched to a gene. Aged 18 to 65, hyperthyroidism patients had new diagnoses of under 2 months' duration. The study amplified TCR beta CDR3 regions using RNA transcripts. HTBI-primed first-round RT-PCR preceded second-round multiplex PCR. TCRdb re-called the multiplex PCR reads through MiXCR, storing one row per CDR3 protein. Of around 1,000,000 distinct CDR3 sequences in the sample, about two fifths were seen once. The V call is TRBV6-2 or TRBV6-3, the J call TRBJ2-7; 8 bases fit TRBD1. The sequence derives from an adult man with Graves' hyperthyroidism. Sample: peripheral blood or thyroid tissue (not recorded which). CDR3 protein: CASNDAGGISYEQYF. The DNA of the CDR3 is TGTGCCAGCAACGACGCAGGGGGCATCTCCTACGAGCAGTACTTC.